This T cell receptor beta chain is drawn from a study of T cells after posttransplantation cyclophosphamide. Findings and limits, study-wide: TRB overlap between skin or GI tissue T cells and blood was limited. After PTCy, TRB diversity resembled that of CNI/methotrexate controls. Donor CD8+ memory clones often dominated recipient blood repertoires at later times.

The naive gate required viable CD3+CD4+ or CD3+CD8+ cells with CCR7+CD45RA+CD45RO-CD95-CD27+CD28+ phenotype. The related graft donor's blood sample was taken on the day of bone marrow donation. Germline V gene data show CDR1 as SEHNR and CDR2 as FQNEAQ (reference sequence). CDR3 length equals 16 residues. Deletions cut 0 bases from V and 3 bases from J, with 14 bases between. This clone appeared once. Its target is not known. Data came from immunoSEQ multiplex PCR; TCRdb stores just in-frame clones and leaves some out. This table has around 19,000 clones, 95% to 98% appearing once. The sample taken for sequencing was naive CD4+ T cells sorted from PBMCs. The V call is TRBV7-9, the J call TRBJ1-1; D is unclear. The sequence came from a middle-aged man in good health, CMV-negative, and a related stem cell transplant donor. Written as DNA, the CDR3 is TGTGCCAGCAGCTTAGCCGGGCCGGGAGGTCACACTGAAGCTTTCTTT. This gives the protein CASSLAGPGGHTEAFF.